A selection of T cell receptor beta chains follows, all from one sample in a study of blood T cell repertoires in COVID-19. Profiled with immunoSEQ multiplex PCR; TCRdb holds only in-frame clones, not every one. The sample holds approximately 270,000 clones; more than 65% are singletons and the top ten take 15% to 17%. Material for sequencing was peripheral blood. The receptors originated from a person between 65 and 79 years old with COVID-19, enrolled during active disease. Both conserved end residues are part of each CDR3. The D gene is left open where the match is weak. Part of the rows lack a size; the others show once, few, many or a class for expanded clones.

CASSLLRDRLSGNTIYF	TGTGCCAGCAGTTTATTACGGGACAGACTCTCTGGAAACACCATATATTTT	TRBD1	TRBJ1-3	many	TRBV28
CASNRRTGDYGYTF	TGTGCCAGTAATAGACGGACAGGGGACTATGGCTACACCTTC	TRBD1	TRBJ1-2	-	TRBV19
CASSMATAYYEKLFF	TGTGCCAGTAGTATGGCGACAGCTTATTATGAAAAACTGTTTTTT	-	TRBJ1-4	once	TRBV19
CASSERSGNHEKLFF	TGCGCCAGCAGTGAGAGGTCAGGGAACCATGAAAAACTGTTTTTT	-	TRBJ1-4	-	TRBV10-1
CASSPLPQAGGTEAFF	TGTGCCAGCAGCCCACTTCCCCAGGCCGGAGGCACTGAAGCTTTCTTT	-	TRBJ1-1	-	TRBV5-6
CASSLESSNQPQHF	TGTGCCAGCAGCTTAGAGAGTAGCAATCAGCCCCAGCATTTT	-	TRBJ1-5	-	TRBV7-9
CASQPQAGGPGEQYF	TGTGCCAGCCAACCGCAAGCGGGAGGGCCGGGTGAGCAGTACTTC	TRBD2	TRBJ2-7	-	TRBV2
CASASSGGAATQYF	TGTGCCAGCGCCTCTAGCGGGGGTGCCGCTACGCAGTATTTT	TRBD2	TRBJ2-3	-	TRBV7-3
CASSFRDEGLNEKLFF	TGTGCCAGCAGCTTCCGGGATGAAGGACTTAATGAAAAACTGTTTTTT	-	TRBJ1-4	-	TRBV9
CASSWGQGDLETQYF	TGTGCCAGCAGCTGGGGACAGGGGGATTTGGAGACCCAGTACTTC	TRBD1	TRBJ2-5	-	TRBV5-8
CASRSEEGGEQFF	TGTGCAAGTCGCTCCGAAGAGGGCGGTGAGCAGTTCTTC	-	TRBJ2-1	-	TRBV12-2
CASSPGRRAFF	TGTGCCAGCAGCCCAGGGAGGCGAGCTTTCTTT	-	TRBJ1-1	-	TRBV3-1/TRBV3-2
CAWSPGQSYEQYF	TGTGCCTGGAGTCCGGGACAGTCCTACGAGCAGTACTTC	TRBD1	TRBJ2-7	once	TRBV30
CASSFQGYEQYF	TGTGCCAGCAGTTTCCAGGGATACGAGCAGTACTTC	-	TRBJ2-7	-	TRBV6-2/TRBV6-3
CASSLQRGGPETQYF	TGTGCCAGCAGCTTACAGCGGGGGGGCCCCGAGACCCAGTACTTC	TRBD2	TRBJ2-5	-	TRBV7-2
CATVGSGGTDTQYF	TGTGCCACAGTAGGGTCAGGGGGCACAGATACGCAGTATTTT	-	TRBJ2-3	-	TRBV3-1/TRBV3-2
CASSLGGGPLHF	TGTGCCAGCAGTTTAGGAGGAGGGCCCCTCCACTTT	-	TRBJ1-6	-	TRBV27
CASSKDSRSSSYEQYF	TGTGCCAGCAGCAAAGATTCCAGGTCGAGCTCCTACGAGCAGTACTTC	-	TRBJ2-7	-	TRBV21-1
CASSLSTDRAQPQHF	TGTGCCAGCAGCTTGTCAACGGACAGGGCTCAGCCCCAGCATTTT	TRBD1	TRBJ1-5	few	TRBV5-6
CASSILGGRTDTQYF	TGTGCCAGTAGTATTCTCGGGGGGCGCACAGATACGCAGTATTTT	-	TRBJ2-3	many	TRBV19